This T cell receptor (beta chain) was sequenced during a study of T cells in Graves' hyperthyroidism and ophthalmopathy. As to this clonotype: Its antigen is unknown.

Patients aged 18 to 65 had newly diagnosed hyperthyroidism lasting under 2 months. This CDR3 is 14 amino acids long. From germline, CDR1 is MNHNS and CDR2 SASEGT. The J segment lost 4 bases and the V segment lost 7 bases, leaving 4 bases of the junction unmatched. Using RNA transcripts as the source, TCR beta CDR3 regions were amplified. Researchers ran a first-round RT-PCR on the TCR CDR3 using the HTBI primer set. TCRdb reprocessed the multiplex PCR reads with MiXCR, giving one entry per CDR3 protein. Counted here are 690,000 or so distinct CDR3 sequences, around a sixth occurring once; the ten biggest clones make up about a sixth. Regarding the study as a whole: Among thyroid clonotypes expanded above 0.001, most also appeared in blood. From stable hyperthyroidism, ophthalmopathy was set apart by a 13 V-J model. Before onset, ophthalmopathy was predicted by the model a median roughly six months earlier.

This chain links TRBV6-1 with TRBJ2-5; TRBD1 matches 12 bases. This sequence originates from a woman between 45 and 60 years old with Graves' hyperthyroidism that later progressed to Graves' ophthalmopathy. Sequences were obtained from blood. In DNA form, the CDR3 reads TGTGCCAGCAAGGGGACAGGGGGCCGAGAGACCCAGTACTTC. This gives the protein CASKGTGGRETQYF.